This is a list of T cell receptor beta chains from one sample in a study of Ad26.COV2.S vaccination and SARS-CoV-2 variants. This table comes from immunoSEQ multiplex PCR, and its TCRdb copy is limited to in-frame clones, with some not included. The profile covers a few hundred thousand clones, with about four fifths appearing a single time and around 7.3% taken by the ten largest. Material: peripheral blood, obtained in a trial of Ad26.COV2.S vaccine versus placebo. These TCRs come from a person between 18 and 65 years old who received the Ad26.COV2.S COVID-19 vaccine or a placebo. Each CDR3 is given with its conserved first and last residue. Fields, in order: clone size, D gene, J gene, V gene, CDR3 protein, CDR3 DNA. A D gene is named only where the DNA matches it firmly. Clone size is shown for a subset of rows, as once, few, many or a class of expanded clone.

size: .; D: .; J: TRBJ1-1; V: TRBV6-2/TRBV6-3; CDR3: CASSYSRGRGRTEAFF; DNA: TGTGCCAGCAGTTACAGCAGAGGCAGGGGAAGAACTGAAGCTTTCTTT
size: few; D: TRBD1; J: TRBJ1-5; V: TRBV19; CDR3: CASSIGGTGRLNQPQHF; DNA: TGTGCCAGTAGTATAGGAGGGACAGGGAGATTGAATCAGCCCCAGCATTTT
size: few; D: TRBD1; J: TRBJ1-2; V: TRBV5-4; CDR3: CASRKRDRDVYGYTF; DNA: TGTGCCAGCAGGAAACGGGACAGGGATGTCTATGGCTACACCTTC
size: .; D: TRBD1; J: TRBJ2-7; V: TRBV7-3; CDR3: CASSSGQGARYEQYF; DNA: TGTGCCAGCAGCTCCGGACAGGGGGCGCGGTACGAGCAGTACTTC
size: .; D: .; J: TRBJ2-3; V: TRBV7-9; CDR3: CASSPAGGLVTQYF; DNA: TGTGCCAGCAGCCCCGCAGGAGGTCTTGTTACGCAGTATTTT
size: .; D: TRBD1; J: TRBJ2-7; V: TRBV13; CDR3: CASSPRTGTEQYF; DNA: TGTGCCAGCAGCCCAAGGACAGGTACCGAGCAGTACTTC
size: .; D: .; J: TRBJ2-2; V: TRBV3-1/TRBV3-2; CDR3: CASSQKGWGALNTGELFF; DNA: TGTGCCAGCAGCCAAAAAGGGTGGGGGGCACTAAACACCGGGGAGCTGTTTTTT
size: .; D: TRBD1; J: TRBJ2-1; V: TRBV6-5; CDR3: CASTSKRTGANEQFF; DNA: TGTGCCAGCACCTCAAAGCGGACAGGGGCAAATGAGCAGTTCTTC
size: .; D: TRBD2; J: TRBJ2-3; V: TRBV30; CDR3: CAWTLGLAGGPDTQYF; DNA: TGTGCCTGGACCCTGGGACTAGCGGGAGGGCCAGATACGCAGTATTTT
size: .; D: TRBD1; J: TRBJ1-1; V: TRBV5-8; CDR3: CASSLSPGQGRFF; DNA: TGTGCCAGCAGCCTCTCTCCGGGACAGGGAAGGTTCTTT
size: .; D: .; J: TRBJ2-1; V: TRBV24-1; CDR3: CATSDSRGYNEQFF; DNA: TGTGCCACCAGTGATTCCCGCGGGTACAATGAGCAGTTCTTC
size: .; D: .; J: TRBJ1-5; V: TRBV19; CDR3: CATLGGGQPQHF; DNA: TGTGCCACACTGGGGGGCGGGCAGCCCCAGCATTTT
size: .; D: .; J: TRBJ1-1; V: TRBV5-1; CDR3: CASSWSGNTEAFF; DNA: TGCGCCAGCAGCTGGTCGGGGAACACTGAAGCTTTCTTT
size: .; D: .; J: TRBJ2-3; V: TRBV24-1; CDR3: CATSDGVIRTDTQYF; DNA: TGTGCCACCAGTGATGGGGTGATCCGCACAGATACGCAGTATTTT
size: .; D: .; J: TRBJ1-4; V: TRBV9; CDR3: CASSPLRGNNEKLFF; DNA: TGTGCCAGCAGCCCCCTCCGTGGGAATAATGAAAAACTGTTTTTT
size: .; D: .; J: TRBJ2-6; V: TRBV5-1; CDR3: CASSLSGANVLTF; DNA: TGCGCCAGCAGCTTATCTGGGGCCAACGTCCTGACTTTC
size: few; D: .; J: TRBJ1-1; V: TRBV5-5; CDR3: CASSFTWVNTEAFF; DNA: TGTGCCAGCAGCTTTACTTGGGTGAACACTGAAGCTTTCTTT
size: .; D: TRBD2; J: TRBJ2-1; V: TRBV28; CDR3: CASLGGGRNEQFF; DNA: TGTGCCAGCCTAGGCGGGGGGCGAAATGAGCAGTTCTTC
size: .; D: .; J: TRBJ2-1; V: TRBV5-1; CDR3: CASSLGQGLYNEQFF; DNA: TGCGCCAGCAGCTTGGGTCAGGGCCTCTACAATGAGCAGTTCTTC
size: .; D: TRBD2; J: TRBJ2-1; V: TRBV5-4; CDR3: CASSLDSGVTNEQFF; DNA: TGTGCCAGCAGCTTGGATAGCGGGGTCACCAATGAGCAGTTCTTC
size: .; D: TRBD1; J: TRBJ2-3; V: TRBV7-2; CDR3: CASSLTGTGTDTQYF; DNA: TGTGCCAGCAGCTTAACCGGGACAGGCACAGATACGCAGTATTTT
size: .; D: .; J: TRBJ1-6; V: TRBV18; CDR3: CASSPGSYNSPLHF; DNA: TGTGCCAGCTCACCGGGGTCCTATAATTCACCCCTCCACTTT
size: .; D: .; J: TRBJ1-1; V: TRBV18; CDR3: CASSPTLAAGDTEAFF; DNA: TGTGCCAGCTCACCAACGTTAGCCGCTGGGGACACTGAAGCTTTCTTT
size: .; D: TRBD1; J: TRBJ2-7; V: TRBV6-1; CDR3: CASSAPLAGQGVYEQYF; DNA: TGTGCCAGCAGTGCTCCCCTCGCTGGACAGGGCGTCTACGAGCAGTACTTC
size: .; D: .; J: TRBJ1-2; V: TRBV5-1; CDR3: CASTEGGYGYTF; DNA: TGCGCCAGCACCGAGGGTGGCTATGGCTACACCTTC
size: few; D: TRBD1; J: TRBJ1-6; V: TRBV5-1; CDR3: CASSLEGTGSSSPLHF; DNA: TGCGCCAGCAGCTTGGAGGGGACAGGGAGCAGCTCACCCCTCCACTTT
size: .; D: .; J: TRBJ2-7; V: TRBV13; CDR3: CASSVDTNEQYF; DNA: TGTGCCAGCAGCGTCGACACTAACGAGCAGTACTTC
size: .; D: TRBD2; J: TRBJ2-1; V: TRBV7-2; CDR3: CASSTSGGGSYNEQFF; DNA: TGTGCCAGCAGCACTAGCGGGGGGGGCTCCTACAATGAGCAGTTCTTC
size: .; D: .; J: TRBJ1-6; V: TRBV7-9; CDR3: CATLAYDSYNSPLHF; DNA: TGTGCCACCTTAGCGTACGACAGTTATAATTCACCCCTCCACTTT
size: once; D: .; J: TRBJ1-2; V: TRBV11-2; CDR3: CASSSVALGVRLNYGYTF; DNA: TGTGCCAGCAGCTCAGTGGCTTTGGGGGTTAGGCTTAACTATGGCTACACCTTC
size: .; D: .; J: TRBJ1-1; V: TRBV4-2; CDR3: CASSQVQGRSVRNTEAFF; DNA: TGTGCCAGCAGCCAAGTGCAGGGGCGAAGCGTGAGGAACACTGAAGCTTTCTTT
size: .; D: .; J: TRBJ2-7; V: TRBV19; CDR3: CASSIERGGSYEQYF; DNA: TGTGCCAGTAGTATAGAAAGAGGGGGCTCCTACGAGCAGTACTTC
size: .; D: TRBD1; J: TRBJ1-1; V: TRBV2; CDR3: CASSETTGGGTEAFF; DNA: TGTGCCAGCAGTGAGACGACAGGGGGGGGAACTGAAGCTTTCTTT
size: once; D: TRBD2; J: TRBJ2-3; V: TRBV11-2; CDR3: CASSLSGPSTDTQYF; DNA: TGTGCCAGCAGCCTTAGCGGGCCTAGCACAGATACGCAGTATTTT
size: .; D: .; J: TRBJ2-3; V: TRBV18; CDR3: CASSPQGTDTQYF; DNA: TGTGCCAGCTCACCGCAGGGAACAGATACGCAGTATTTT
size: .; D: TRBD1; J: TRBJ1-1; V: TRBV6-1; CDR3: CASSDPGQGRYTEAFF; DNA: TGTGCCAGCAGTGACCCGGGACAGGGGCGGTACACTGAAGCTTTCTTT